Listed below are T cell receptor beta chains from one sample, sequenced in a study of cytomegalovirus exposure and HLA in healthy donors. Profiled with immunoSEQ multiplex PCR; TCRdb holds only in-frame clones, not every one. The sample includes 150,000 to 200,000 clones, roughly 77% of them seen just once. The specimen sequenced was PBMCs. The receptors originated from a man aged 40-55 years in good health and CMV-seropositive. Each CDR3 is given with its conserved first and last residue.

V	J	CDR3
TRBV14	TRBJ1-2	CASSQARDRPYGYTF
TRBV6-1	TRBJ2-3	CASRDSNTDTQYF
TRBV4-3	TRBJ2-1	CASSQDPGLGEQFF
TRBV9	TRBJ2-5	CASSSGLAGGEETQYF
TRBV10-3	TRBJ1-1	CAISESVGANTEAFF
TRBV2	TRBJ2-5	CASSEALAGGKETQYF
TRBV7-2	TRBJ1-2	CASSPDRDRGPGAF
TRBV9	TRBJ2-1	CASSPREGTYNEQFF
TRBV25-1	TRBJ2-1	CASSGQGYYNEQFF
TRBV6-1	TRBJ2-5	CASKESGRALETQYF
TRBV15	TRBJ2-2	CATSRTRQGGVGELFF
TRBV11-3	TRBJ1-5	CASSLDGGERPQHF
TRBV19	TRBJ1-5	CASSAGKPQHF
TRBV29-1	TRBJ2-7	CSARGLAPEQYF